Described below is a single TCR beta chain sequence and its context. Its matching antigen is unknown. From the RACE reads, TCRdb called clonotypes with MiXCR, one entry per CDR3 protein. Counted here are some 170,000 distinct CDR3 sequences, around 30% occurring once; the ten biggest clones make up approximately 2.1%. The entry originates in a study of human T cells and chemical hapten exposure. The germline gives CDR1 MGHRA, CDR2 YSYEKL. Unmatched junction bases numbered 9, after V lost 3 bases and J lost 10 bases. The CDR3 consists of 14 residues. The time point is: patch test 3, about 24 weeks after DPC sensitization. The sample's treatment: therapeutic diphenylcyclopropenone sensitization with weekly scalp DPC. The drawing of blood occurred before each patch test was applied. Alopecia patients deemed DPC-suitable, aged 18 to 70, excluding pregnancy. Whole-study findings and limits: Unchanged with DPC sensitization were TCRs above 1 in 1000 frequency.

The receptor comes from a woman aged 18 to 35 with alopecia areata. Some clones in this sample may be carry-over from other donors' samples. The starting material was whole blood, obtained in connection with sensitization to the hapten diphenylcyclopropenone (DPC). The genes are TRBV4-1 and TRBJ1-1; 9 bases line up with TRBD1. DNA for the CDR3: TGCGCCAGCAGCCATGACAGGGGGGGGTACGGAGCTTTCTTT. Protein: CASSHDRGGYGAFF.